Described below is a single T cell receptor (beta chain) sequence and its context. This specimen belongs to a study of blood T cell dynamics during melanoma immunotherapy. TCRdb keeps only in-frame clones here, not all; method: immunoSEQ multiplex PCR. The sample carries roughly 12,000 clones, roughly 83% recorded once. The time point here: week 3, after first cycle of checkpoint inhibitor. The V gene lost 0 bases and the J gene lost 7 bases, with 13 bases spanning the gap. The CDR3 consists of 14 residues. Per germline, CDR1 GTSNPN and CDR2 SVGIG (reference sequence). The material was blood, obtained from a patient treated with checkpoint blockade. The TCR was taken from a human donor with melanoma. This chain uses TRBV30 with TRBJ1-5, with D perhaps matching TRBD1 (6 bases). The CDR3 is CAWSVFRQGQPQHF. The CDR3 DNA is TGTGCCTGGAGTGTATTTCGCCAGGGGCAGCCCCAGCATTTT.